This T cell receptor (beta chain) was captured by sequencing in a study of blood T cell repertoires in COVID-19. About the research overall: Collection of acute and convalescent COVID-19 samples took place in the United States, Italy and Spain.

Germline V gene data show CDR1 as ENHRY and CDR2 as SYGVKD. The CDR3 has 16 amino acids. V lost 3 bases, J lost 2 bases, and 5 bases stayed unmatched. The assay was immunoSEQ multiplex PCR, and TCRdb's table has in-frame clones only and misses some. The sample carries tens of thousands of clones, about four fifths recorded once. The chain combines TRBV10-3 with TRBJ2-3, with TRBD2 identical over 10 bases. The material sequenced was peripheral blood. The sequence derives from a human donor in a cohort sampled during active COVID-19. Here the CDR3 reads CAISETSGALTDTQYF. The CDR3 DNA sequence: TGTGCCATCAGTGAAACTAGCGGGGCCCTCACAGATACGCAGTATTTT.